This T cell receptor (beta chain) was sequenced during a study of blood T cell repertoires in COVID-19. Study overall: PBMCs, B-cell-depleted T cells, or T cells provided the cDNA or gDNA that made up the material.

Sequencing was performed with immunoSEQ multiplex PCR; in TCRdb, only in-frame clones are kept and a portion is missing. The sample has tens of thousands of clones; approximately 90% are singletons. The source of this sequence is a woman in her sixties with active COVID-19. Sequenced input: peripheral blood.

The CDR3 loop is CASSLGTATEAFF. CDR3 bases: TGCGCCAGCAGCCTCGGGACAGCCACTGAAGCTTTCTTT. The chain links TRBV5-1 to TRBJ1-1; 7 nucleotides agree with TRBD1. Germline values: CDR1 SGHRS, CDR2 YFSETQ. V dropped 4 bases and J dropped 4; count of bases not matched to a gene: 4. There are 13 residues in the CDR3.